A single sample gave rise to the 18 T cell receptor beta chains below, sequenced in a study of cytomegalovirus exposure and HLA in healthy donors. PCR primers comprised 60 Vbeta and 13 Jbeta primers. This table comes from immunoSEQ multiplex PCR, and its TCRdb copy is limited to in-frame clones, with some not included. The sample includes 100,000 to 150,000 clones, 74% of them seen just once. Sequenced material: PBMCs. These receptors all come from a man between 35 and 55 years old in good health and CMV-seropositive.

The chain links TRBV5-6 to TRBJ1-5, with 7 bases fitting TRBD1. Germline trimming cut 2 bases from V and 3 bases from J; bases unmatched to any gene: 11. The CDR3 is made up of 17 amino acids. Germline assignment: CDR1 SGHDT and CDR2 YYEEEE. In nucleotides, the CDR3 is TGTGCCAGCAGCTTAAAGACGCGGACAGGCTTCAATCAGCCCCAGCATTTT. Translation: CASSLKTRTGFNQPQHF.

This clone was observed a single time. V gene TRBV11-2 combines with J gene TRBJ2-7; 10 bases fit TRBD2. The CDR3 totals 17 residues. Per germline, CDR1 SGHAT and CDR2 FQNNGV. V dropped 5 bases and J dropped 7; count of bases not matched to a gene: 17. CDR3 in amino acids: CASSPLSIRSGRAEQYF. The DNA for the CDR3 is TGTGCCAGCAGCCCCCTCTCCATAAGGAGCGGGAGGGCGGAGCAGTACTTC.

The sample holds one count of this clone. The chain recombines TRBV12-5 with TRBJ2-7, with 7 bases lining up with TRBD1. The ends lost 6 bases at V and 0 bases at J; junction bases unmatched: 2. This CDR3 region has 13 residues. Germline V lookup: CDR1 LGHNT, CDR2 FRNRAP. The CDR3 here is CASGSGGSYEQYF. The CDR3 DNA follows: TGTGCTAGTGGATCAGGGGGCTCCTACGAGCAGTACTTC.

The chain joins TRBV4-3 to TRBJ2-7; TRBD1 matches 7 bases. The CDR3 totals 13 residues. The germline V gene has CDR1 LGHNA and CDR2 YSLEER. V trimming: 0 bases; J trimming: 8 bases; junction bases outside the gene matches: 4. The CDR3 DNA reads as TGCGCCAGCAGCCAAGATAAGGGGGCTAAGCAGTACTTC. Residues: CASSQDKGAKQYF.

The V gene is TRBV30, the J gene TRBJ2-3; TRBD1 matches 10 bases. There are 14 residues in the CDR3. With V trimmed by 2 bases and J by 5 bases, 4 bases remained unmatched. The germline gives CDR1 GTSNPN, CDR2 SVGIG (reference sequence). DNA of the CDR3: TGTGCCTGGAGTTCGGACAGGGGGATAGATACGCAGTATTTT. Its protein product is CAWSSDRGIDTQYF. The whole variable domain, remainder taken from reference TRBV30 and TRBJ2-3, is SQTIHQWPATLVQPVGSPLSLECTVEGTSNPNLYWYRQAAGRGLQLLFYSVGIGQISSEVPQNLSASRPQDRQFILSSKKLLLSDSGFYLCAWSSDRGIDTQYFGPGTRLTVL.

CDR3 coding DNA: TGTGCATGTAAGGAAACCAGGAACTATGGCTACACCTTC. This gives the protein CACKETRNYGYTF. The rearrangement links TRBV6-5 to TRBJ1-2; no firm D call. This CDR3 has 13 amino acids. In germline, CDR1 is MNHEY, CDR2 SVGAGI.

The rearrangement links TRBV11-2 to TRBJ2-7; the match to TRBD1 covers 7 bases. With 4 bases clipped from V and 7 bases from J, the junction kept 7 bases outside the gene matches. The CDR3 consists of 13 residues. Germline-derived CDR1 and CDR2 are SGHAT and FQNNGV. The chain's CDR3 is CASSSDRATEQYF. Written as DNA, the CDR3 is TGTGCCAGCAGCTCAGACAGGGCAACAGAGCAGTACTTC.

The chain recombines TRBV7-8 with TRBJ2-5, with 8 bases that match TRBD2. J lost 0 bases, V lost 8 bases, and 5 bases had no gene match. CDR1 is SGHVS, CDR2 FQNEAQ, per germline. This CDR3 has 14 residues. The CDR3 reads CASRSGIYQETQYF. The CDR3 region has the DNA TGTGCCAGCCGTAGCGGGATTTACCAAGAGACCCAGTACTTC.

The sample holds one count of this clone. The chain is built from TRBV19 and TRBJ2-7, with D possibly matching TRBD1 (5 bases). The CDR3 runs 14 residues. Germline assignment: CDR1 LNHDA and CDR2 SQIVND (reference sequence). Trimming removed 7 bases from V and 5 bases from J, with 18 bases in between. For the CDR3, the DNA is TGTGCCAGTACAGGTACGGACATCAGGGACGAGCAGTACTTC. This encodes CASTGTDIRDEQYF.

This sequence joins TRBV19 and TRBJ2-7; D possibly corresponds to TRBD2 (7 bases). CDR3 length: 16 amino acids. V was clipped by 5 bases and J by 0 bases, with 17 bases between them. From germline, CDR1 is LNHDA and CDR2 SQIVND (reference sequence). CDR3 loop: CASSPRGASYSYEQYF. The DNA of the CDR3 is TGTGCCAGTAGTCCTCGGGGGGCCTCTTACTCCTACGAGCAGTACTTC.

DNA of the CDR3: TGCGCCAGCAGCCAAGCGGGGGGGTCTAGCACAGATACGCAGTATTTT. This gives the protein CASSQAGGSSTDTQYF. This chain connects TRBV4-1 to TRBJ2-3, with TRBD2 matching 8 bases. This CDR3 spans 16 amino acids. Germline-derived CDR1 and CDR2 are MGHRA and YSYEKL. The V segment lost 1 base and the J segment 0 bases; nucleotides outside the gene matches: 3.

In nucleotides, the CDR3 is TGTGCCAGCAGTTACTCGGTCAGGGTCAATGAGCAGTTCTTC. Protein product: CASSYSVRVNEQFF. V usage is TRBV6-5 and J usage is TRBJ2-1; D perhaps matches TRBD1 (5 bases). This CDR3 is built from 14 residues. Trimming took off 0 bases at V and 6 bases at J, with 9 bases between the two ends. Germline V gene data show CDR1 as MNHEY and CDR2 as SVGAGI.

This clone was seen just once. The chain combines TRBV19 with TRBJ1-5, with D perhaps matching TRBD1 (5 bases). Between the trimmed V and J ends, which lost 3 bases and 5 bases, there was a span of 11 bases. In germline, CDR1 is LNHDA, CDR2 SQIVND (reference sequence). The CDR3 totals 14 residues. The DNA for the CDR3 is TGTGCCAGTAGTATTTACCCGGGGGATCAGCCCCAGCATTTT. This encodes CASSIYPGDQPQHF.

This clone occurred once. V usage is TRBV10-3 and J usage is TRBJ1-3, with 12 bases fitting TRBD1. This CDR3 spans 16 amino acids. After removal of 4 bases from V and 2 bases from J, the junction contained 3 bases not matched to a gene. Germline CDR1 reads ENHRY; CDR2 reads SYGVKD. The CDR3 sequence is CAISARDRGPGNTIYF. The CDR3, as DNA: TGTGCCATCAGTGCCCGGGACAGGGGGCCTGGAAACACCATATATTTT.

The V call is TRBV10-1, the J call TRBJ1-1, with TRBD1 matching over 8 bases. CDR3 size: 14 residues. The germline V gene has CDR1 WNHNN and CDR2 SYGVQD (reference sequence). V lost 6 bases, J lost 1 base, and 4 bases stayed unmatched. CDR3 sequence reads: CASRPDRGNTEAFF. DNA of the CDR3: TGCGCCAGCAGACCAGACAGGGGGAACACTGAAGCTTTCTTT.

This chain links TRBV5-1 with TRBJ1-1, with D perhaps TRBD1 (5 bases). Deletions cut 5 bases from V and 0 bases from J, with 20 bases between. Germline assignment: CDR1 SGHRS and CDR2 YFSETQ. This CDR3 is built from 17 residues. The CDR3 reads CASSDSRTFFMNTEAFF. The CDR3, as DNA: TGCGCCAGCAGTGACAGTCGGACATTCTTCATGAACACTGAAGCTTTCTTT.

This chain connects TRBV2 to TRBJ2-1; no clear D. V was trimmed by 7 bases and J by 7 bases, leaving 14 bases between them. From germline, CDR1 is SNHLY and CDR2 FYNNEI. The CDR3 is made up of 13 amino acids. The CDR3 loop is CASKTGPGNEQFF. The CDR3 DNA reads TGTGCCAGCAAGACCGGCCCCGGGAATGAGCAGTTCTTC. Based on the CDR3 plus reference TRBV2 and TRBJ2-1, the full variable domain is EPEVTQTPSHQVTQMGQEVILRCVPISNHLYFYWYRQILGQKVEFLVSFYNNEISEKSEIFDDQFSVERPDGSNFTLKIRSTKLEDSAMYFCASKTGPGNEQFFGPGTRLTVL.

The rearrangement uses TRBV2 and TRBJ2-5; 8 bases match TRBD1. Per the germline V gene, CDR1 is SNHLY and CDR2 is FYNNEI. The CDR3 is 13 residues long. V shed 8 bases, J shed 5 bases, and the junction held 7 bases outside the gene matches. CDR3 in amino acids: CASSGGVGETQYF. The CDR3 coding sequence is TGTGCCAGCTCAGGGGGCGTCGGGGAGACCCAGTACTTC.